The subject of this entry is one TCR beta chain. This sample is part of a study of control samples from healthy donors and cancer patients. Assay used: immunoSEQ multiplex PCR; TCRdb lists only in-frame clones, some missing. The table shows about 120,000 clones, with 88% occurring only once. The CDR3 has 13 amino acids. Germline CDR1 and CDR2: SGHRS and YFSETQ. Trimming pared 3 bases from V and 5 bases from J, leaving 11 bases between. This clonotype was obtained from a woman between 70 and 85 years old in good health. The chain uses TRBV5-1 and TRBJ1-2, with D perhaps TRBD1 (5 bases). The sample consisted of blood. The CDR3 sequence is CASSSGRYYGYTF. CDR3 sequence (DNA): TGCGCCAGCAGCTCGGGACGGTATTATGGCTACACCTTC.